The 15 T cell receptor beta chains presented below share a single source sample, sequenced in a study of blood T cell repertoires in COVID-19. The repertoire was sequenced with immunoSEQ multiplex PCR; TCRdb's copy has only in-frame clones and lacks some. This sample has 77,000 or so clones, with around 72% found just once. Sequencing was performed on peripheral blood. The origin of the receptors is a human donor with acute or convalescent COVID-19. The donor label of this sample is uncertain.

The V call is TRBV5-4, the J call TRBJ1-3; 9 bases agree with TRBD1. Germline V CDR1 and CDR2: SGHNT, YYREEE (reference sequence). V shed 5 bases, J shed 10 bases, and the junction held 7 bases outside the gene matches. This CDR3 is built from 13 residues. In nucleotides, the CDR3 is TGTGCCAGCAGGGACAGGGGTAGTCGGACCATATATTTT. Protein sequence: CASRDRGSRTIYF.

The chain has TRBV7-9 and TRBJ2-7, with TRBD2 matching 7 bases. CDR3 size: 15 residues. V lost 2 bases, J lost 0 bases, and 4 bases stayed unmatched. The V gene's germline CDR1 is SEHNR and CDR2 FQNEAQ (reference sequence). CDR3 coding DNA: TGTGCCAGCAGCTTAAGAAGCGGGATCTCCTACGAGCAGTACTTC. Protein: CASSLRSGISYEQYF.

The chain carries TRBV6-4 and TRBJ2-2, with D maybe TRBD2 (5 bases). Trimming removed 5 bases at V and 2 bases at J, with 9 bases between. The CDR3 runs to 14 residues. From germline, CDR1 is MRHNA and CDR2 SNTAGT. The CDR3 DNA is TGTGCCAGCAGTCCCGGGGTCAACACCGGGGAGCTGTTTTTT. Protein sequence: CASSPGVNTGELFF.

The chain carries TRBV11-2 and TRBJ2-1; 8 bases line up with TRBD2. The V gene's germline CDR1 is SGHAT and CDR2 FQNNGV. This CDR3 spans 14 amino acids. Trimming at V came to 5 bases and at J to 4 bases, leaving 4 bases not matched to a gene. DNA for the CDR3: TGTGCCAGCAGCCTTAGCGGGAAATACAATGAGCAGTTCTTC. This translates into CASSLSGKYNEQFF.

The chain recombines TRBV3-1 (or the pseudogene TRBV3-2) with TRBJ2-1; D call uncertain. This CDR3 region has 15 residues. Germline V gene sequence: CDR1 LGHDT, CDR2 YNNKEL (reference sequence). V was trimmed by 3 bases and J by 2 bases, leaving 11 bases between them. The DNA of the CDR3 is TGTGCCAGCAGCCAGTACCAGAATGCCTACAATGAGCAGTTCTTC. Translation gives CASSQYQNAYNEQFF.

This clone came up once. CDR3 loop: CASSWGTGENYGYTF. DNA of the CDR3: TGTGCCAGCAGCTGGGGGACAGGTGAAAACTATGGCTACACCTTC. The V call is TRBV7-2, the J call TRBJ1-2, with TRBD1 matching over 8 bases. The CDR3 consists of 15 residues. Germline V gene sequence: CDR1 SGHTA, CDR2 FQGNSA. Germline trimming cut 4 bases from V and 2 bases from J; bases unmatched to any gene: 6.

The chain recombines TRBV5-4 with TRBJ2-5; 9 nucleotides match TRBD1. Losses at the gene ends were 4 bases for V and 5 bases for J; bases not matched to a gene: 3. Germline CDR1 SGHNT, CDR2 YYREEE (reference sequence). The CDR3 is 13 residues long. CDR3 DNA sequence: TGTGCCAGCAGCGGCGGACAGGGGGAGACCCAGTACTTC. This translates into CASSGGQGETQYF.

The V and J genes are TRBV10-3 and TRBJ1-5; no reliable D call. CDR3 size: 17 residues. CDR1 and CDR2 from the germline V gene are ENHRY and SYGVKD. V was shortened by 2 bases and J by 0 bases, with 14 bases between the two germline ends. The chain's CDR3 is CAISEKRGVYSNQPQHF. CDR3 coding DNA: TGTGCCATCAGTGAGAAACGCGGAGTTTATAGCAATCAGCCCCAGCATTTT.

V is TRBV19 and J is TRBJ2-7, with 8 positions matching TRBD1. J gave up 7 bases and V 5 bases, and 7 bases lay outside the gene matches. The germline CDR1 and CDR2 sequences are LNHDA and SQIVND (reference sequence). The CDR3 is 13 amino acids. The CDR3 is CASSSQGVVEQYF. Written as DNA, the CDR3 is TGTGCCAGTAGTTCACAGGGGGTCGTAGAGCAGTACTTC.

This clone was seen only once. This chain links TRBV9 with TRBJ2-3, with TRBD2 matching over 10 bases. CDR3 length equals 14 residues. In germline, CDR1 is SGDLS, CDR2 YYNGEE. J lost 6 bases, V lost 2 bases, and 3 bases had no gene match. CDR3 sequence (DNA): TGTGCCAGCAGCGTGAGCGGGGGGGCTGATACGCAGTATTTT. This encodes CASSVSGGADTQYF.

The chain couples TRBV6-5 to TRBJ1-2, with D unresolved. This CDR3 region has 13 residues. The V gene's germline CDR1 is MNHEY and CDR2 SVGAGI. V was shortened by 5 bases and J by 7 bases, with 14 bases between the two germline ends. The DNA for the CDR3 is TGTGCCAGCAGTCCAGGTTGGGCTGGTGGCTACACCTTC. Its translation is CASSPGWAGGYTF.

The chain uses TRBV4-1 and TRBJ2-1, with 7 bases lining up with TRBD2. V lost 6 bases and J lost 7; bases outside the gene matches: 15. Looked up from germline, CDR1 is MGHRA and CDR2 is YSYEKL. The CDR3 is made up of 16 amino acids. The CDR3 loop is CASRTVAGKGTNEQFF. DNA for the CDR3: TGCGCCAGCAGAACGGTAGCGGGTAAAGGGACGAATGAGCAGTTCTTC.

For this clone: The sample contains more than one DNA sequence encoding this CDR3. V is TRBV5-1 and J is TRBJ1-2; 9 nucleotides line up with TRBD1. The CDR3 extends over 14 amino acids. Germline V gene sequence: CDR1 SGHRS, CDR2 YFSETQ. With V trimmed by 4 bases and J by 4 bases, 5 bases remained unmatched. CDR3 protein: CASSLGQGSYGYTF. The CDR3 region has the DNA TGCGCCAGCAGCCTCGGACAGGGGTCCTATGGCTACACCTTC.

The chain joins TRBV7-6 to TRBJ1-5; TRBD1 agrees at 7 bases. The V gene end was trimmed by 5 bases and the J gene end by 2 bases; junction bases not matched to a gene: 6. The germline V gene has CDR1 SGHVS and CDR2 FNYEAQ. There are 15 residues in the CDR3. This chain's CDR3 is CASSSTGVGNQPQHF. CDR3 in DNA: TGTGCCAGCAGCAGTACAGGGGTAGGCAATCAGCCCCAGCATTTT.

This sequence joins TRBV7-2 and TRBJ2-1; 7 bases are shared with TRBD2. Losses at the gene ends were 1 base for V and 7 bases for J; bases not matched to a gene: 1. This CDR3 is 13 amino acids long. Per the germline V gene, CDR1 is SGHTA and CDR2 is FQGNSA. This CDR3 reads CASSLGAGNEQFF. As DNA, the CDR3 is TGTGCCAGCAGCTTAGGAGCGGGGAATGAGCAGTTCTTC.